Below are 13 T cell receptor beta chains sequenced from a single sample in a study of CD8+ T cells in alopecia areata. RNA was extracted and reverse transcribed into cDNA as the sequencing template. TCRdb's copy holds only in-frame clones and misses some; the assay was immunoSEQ multiplex PCR. The data show over 150,000 clones, roughly 56% seen once. Sample: CD8+ T cells sorted from blood. Every receptor here comes from a human donor in good health.

The CDR3 reads CASSEALAWYF. CDR3 nucleotides: TGTGCCAGCAGTGAGGCGCTAGCTTGGTACTTC. This chain connects TRBV25-1 to TRBJ2-7; maybe TRBD2 (5 bases). Trimming removed 3 bases from V and 12 bases from J, with 12 bases in between. Germline CDR1 and CDR2: MGHDK and SYGVNS. This CDR3 is built from 11 residues.

This chain joins TRBV6-1 and TRBJ1-5; D is ambiguous. With 5 bases removed from V and 5 bases from J, the gap between germline ends came to 10 bases. This CDR3 region has 13 residues. CDR1 and CDR2 from the germline V gene are MNHNS and SASEGT. DNA of the CDR3: TGTGCCAGCAGTACCGACACTTATCAGCCCCAGCATTTT. Translated, it gives CASSTDTYQPQHF.

This clone appeared a few times. The rearrangement links TRBV7-9 to TRBJ2-5; 8 positions match TRBD1. CDR1 is SEHNR and CDR2 is FQNEAQ in the germline V gene (reference sequence). The ends lost 6 bases at V and 3 bases at J; junction bases unmatched: 3. This CDR3 region has 13 residues. CDR3 loop: CASSQTGEETQYF. DNA of the CDR3: TGTGCCAGCAGTCAGACAGGGGAAGAGACCCAGTACTTC. Together with reference TRBV7-9 and TRBJ2-5, the CDR3 gives the full variable domain: DTGVSQNPRHKITKRGQNVTFRCDPISEHNRLYWYRQTLGQGPEFLTYFQNEAQLEKSRLLSDRFSAERPKGSFSTLEIQRTEQGDSAMYLCASSQTGEETQYFGPGTRLLVL.

The gene calls are TRBV27 and TRBJ1-5; D gene unclear. V lost 4 bases to trimming and J lost 6 bases, with 13 bases between them. The CDR3 has 14 amino acids. The germline gives CDR1 MNHEY, CDR2 SMNVEV (reference sequence). The CDR3 sequence: CASSSLEGSQPQHF. As DNA, the CDR3 is TGTGCCAGCAGTTCCCTCGAGGGATCTCAGCCCCAGCATTTT.

J is TRBJ1-6 and V is TRBV7-9; a weak D match, TRBD1 (6 bases). V lost 5 bases to trimming and J lost 7 bases, with 21 bases between them. Germline loops: CDR1 SEHNR, CDR2 FQNEAQ (reference sequence). The CDR3 spans 17 residues. CDR3 nucleotide sequence: TGTGCCAGCAGCCACACCCCGGGGGGGGCAGGGAATTCACCCCTCCACTTT. It encodes CASSHTPGGAGNSPLHF.

This clone was detected many times. The chain couples TRBV6-4 to TRBJ2-3; 8 nucleotides line up with TRBD1. CDR1 and CDR2 from the germline V gene are MRHNA and SNTAGT. The CDR3 is 16 amino acids. V trimming: 2 bases; J trimming: 6 bases; junction bases outside the gene matches: 10. CDR3 sequence reads: CASSDRAGGATDTQYF. The CDR3 nucleotides read TGTGCCAGCAGTGACCGGGCAGGGGGCGCAACCGATACGCAGTATTTT.

The sample holds a few counts of this clone. This chain uses TRBV27 with TRBJ2-3; 11 bases line up with TRBD2. V lost 8 bases and J lost 6; bases outside the gene matches: 10. Per germline, CDR1 MNHEY and CDR2 SMNVEV (reference sequence). The CDR3 spans 15 residues. The CDR3 reads CASSYSGGALDTQYF. The CDR3 DNA sequence: TGTGCCAGCTCTTATAGCGGGGGGGCCTTGGATACGCAGTATTTT.

The J gene is TRBJ2-7, the V gene TRBV6-6; perhaps TRBD1 as D (6 bases). The CDR3 length is 12 residues. Per germline, CDR1 MNHNY and CDR2 SVGAGI (reference sequence). V lost 4 bases and J 9 bases, leaving 13 bases between the germline ends. The CDR3 nucleotides read TGTGCCAGCAGTTCAGGGGCCACCGGGCAGTACTTC. This gives the protein CASSSGATGQYF.

The chain combines TRBV29-1 with TRBJ1-4; D call uncertain. Germline V lookup: CDR1 SQVTM, CDR2 ANQGSEA. Trimming left V 4 bases short and J 7 bases short, with 7 bases between. CDR3 length: 11 residues. The CDR3 loop reads CSVGKGEKLFF. In DNA form, the CDR3 reads TGCAGCGTTGGAAAAGGTGAAAAACTGTTTTTT. The full variable domain, rest sourced from reference TRBV29-1 and TRBJ1-4, is SAVISQKPSRDICQRGTSLTIQCQVDSQVTMMFWYRQQPGQSLTLIATANQGSEATYESGFVIDKFPISRPNLTFSTLTVSNMSPEDSSIYLCSVGKGEKLFFGSGTQLSVL.

Only a few counts were recorded for this clone. V and J are TRBV2 and TRBJ1-2; 10 bases match TRBD1. The CDR3 runs to 13 residues. V was clipped by 4 bases and J by 5 bases; unmatched bases: 1. Germline-derived CDR1 and CDR2 are SNHLY and FYNNEI. Written as DNA, the CDR3 is TGTGCCAGCAGTGGGACAGGGGGGTATGGCTACACCTTC. Its protein is CASSGTGGYGYTF.

The J gene is TRBJ1-6, the V gene TRBV27; no definite D call. With 2 bases removed from V and 3 bases from J, the gap between germline ends came to 14 bases. CDR1 is MNHEY and CDR2 is SMNVEV in the germline V gene (reference sequence). The CDR3 runs 17 residues. The CDR3 region has the DNA TGTGCCAGCAGTTTAGCGTCGAGGTACCTCTATAATTCACCCCTCCACTTT. It yields the protein CASSLASRYLYNSPLHF.

The gene calls are TRBV9 and TRBJ1-2; TRBD1 might be the D (5 bases). The V and J ends lost 5 bases and 4 bases respectively, with 15 bases between them. The CDR3 extends over 14 amino acids. The V gene's germline CDR1 is SGDLS and CDR2 YYNGEE. CDR3 loop: CASREQASSYGYTF. In DNA form, the CDR3 reads TGTGCCAGCAGGGAACAGGCTTCGTCCTATGGCTACACCTTC.

CDR3: CATRDRSTEAFF. DNA of the CDR3: TGTGCCACCAGGGACAGGAGTACTGAAGCTTTCTTT. The chain links TRBV19 to TRBJ1-1, with TRBD1 matching 8 bases. Germline V CDR1 and CDR2: LNHDA, SQIVND (reference sequence). The trim removed 10 bases at V and 5 bases at J, leaving 6 bases unmatched. The CDR3 loop spans 12 amino acids.